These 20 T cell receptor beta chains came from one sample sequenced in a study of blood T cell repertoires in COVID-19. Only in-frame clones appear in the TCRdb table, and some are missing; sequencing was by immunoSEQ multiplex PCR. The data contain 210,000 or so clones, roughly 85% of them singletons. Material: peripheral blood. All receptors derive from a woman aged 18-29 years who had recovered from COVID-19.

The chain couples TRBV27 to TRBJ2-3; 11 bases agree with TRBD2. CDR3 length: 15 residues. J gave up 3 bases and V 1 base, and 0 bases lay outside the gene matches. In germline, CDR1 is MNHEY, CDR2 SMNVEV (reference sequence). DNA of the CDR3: TGTGCCAGCAGTTTATTAGCGGGGGGGACAGATACGCAGTATTTT. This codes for CASSLLAGGTDTQYF.

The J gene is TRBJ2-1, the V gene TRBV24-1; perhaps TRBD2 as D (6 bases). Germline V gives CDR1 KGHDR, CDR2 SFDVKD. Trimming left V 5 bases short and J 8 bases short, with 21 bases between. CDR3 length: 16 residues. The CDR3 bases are TGTGCCACCAGTGTTAATAGCGGAGGTTCCTTCCATGAGCAGTTCTTC. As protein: CATSVNSGGSFHEQFF.

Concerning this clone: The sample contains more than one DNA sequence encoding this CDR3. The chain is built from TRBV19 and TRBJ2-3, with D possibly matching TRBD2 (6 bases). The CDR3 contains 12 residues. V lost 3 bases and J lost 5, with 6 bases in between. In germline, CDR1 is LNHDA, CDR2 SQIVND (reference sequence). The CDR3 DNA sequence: TGTGCCAGTAGTATCGGGGGAGATACGCAGTATTTT. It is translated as CASSIGGDTQYF. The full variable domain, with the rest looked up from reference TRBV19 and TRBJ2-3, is DGGITQSPKYLFRKEGQNVTLSCEQNLNHDAMYWYRQDPGQGLRLIYYSQIVNDFQKGDIAEGYSVSREKKESFPLTVTSAQKNPTAFYLCASSIGGDTQYFGPGTRLTVL.

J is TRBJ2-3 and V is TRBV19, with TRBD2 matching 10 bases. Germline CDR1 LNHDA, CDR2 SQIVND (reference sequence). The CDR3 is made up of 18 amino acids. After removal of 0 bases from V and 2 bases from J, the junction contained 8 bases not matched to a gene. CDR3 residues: CASSIDPTTSGATDTQYF. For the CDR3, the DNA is TGTGCCAGTAGTATAGATCCCACAACTAGCGGGGCCACAGATACGCAGTATTTT.

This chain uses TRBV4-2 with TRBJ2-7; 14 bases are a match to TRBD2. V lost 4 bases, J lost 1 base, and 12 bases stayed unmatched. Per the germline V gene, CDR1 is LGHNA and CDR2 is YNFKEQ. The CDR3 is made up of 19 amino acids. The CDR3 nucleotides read TGTGCCAGCAGCCGACTTCCCGGGACTAGCGGGAGTGGGTCCTACGAGCAGTACTTC. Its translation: CASSRLPGTSGSGSYEQYF.

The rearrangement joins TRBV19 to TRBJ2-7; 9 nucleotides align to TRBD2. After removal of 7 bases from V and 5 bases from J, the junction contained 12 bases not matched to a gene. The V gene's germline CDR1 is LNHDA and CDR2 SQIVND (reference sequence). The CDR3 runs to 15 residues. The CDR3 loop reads CASMPYAGGPHEQYF. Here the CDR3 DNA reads TGTGCCAGTATGCCCTATGCGGGAGGGCCGCACGAGCAGTACTTC.

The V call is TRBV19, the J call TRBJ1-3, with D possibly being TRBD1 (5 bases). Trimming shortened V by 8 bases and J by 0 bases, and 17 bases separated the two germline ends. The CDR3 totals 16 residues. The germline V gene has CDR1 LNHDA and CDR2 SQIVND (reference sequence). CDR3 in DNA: TGTGCCAGTCGGAGCAGGGAAATGTCCTCTGGAAACACCATATATTTT. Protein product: CASRSREMSSGNTIYF.

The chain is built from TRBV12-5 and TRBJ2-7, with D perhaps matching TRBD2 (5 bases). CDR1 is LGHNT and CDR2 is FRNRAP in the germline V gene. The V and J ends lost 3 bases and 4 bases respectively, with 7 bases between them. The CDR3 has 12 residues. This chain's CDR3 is CASGFTGYEQYF. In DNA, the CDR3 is TGTGCTAGTGGTTTTACGGGGTACGAGCAGTACTTC.

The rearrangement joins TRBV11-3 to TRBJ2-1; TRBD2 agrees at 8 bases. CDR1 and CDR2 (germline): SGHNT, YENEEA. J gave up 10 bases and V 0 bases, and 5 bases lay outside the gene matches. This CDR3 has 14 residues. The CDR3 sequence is CASSLDGTSLEQFF. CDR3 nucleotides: TGTGCCAGCAGCTTAGACGGGACTAGTTTAGAGCAGTTCTTC.

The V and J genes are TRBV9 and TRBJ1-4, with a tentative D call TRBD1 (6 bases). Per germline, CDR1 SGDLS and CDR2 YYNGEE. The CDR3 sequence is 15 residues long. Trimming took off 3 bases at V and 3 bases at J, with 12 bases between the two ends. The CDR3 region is CASSAAGAPNEKLFF. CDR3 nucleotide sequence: TGTGCCAGCAGCGCCGCGGGGGCCCCTAATGAAAAACTGTTTTTT.

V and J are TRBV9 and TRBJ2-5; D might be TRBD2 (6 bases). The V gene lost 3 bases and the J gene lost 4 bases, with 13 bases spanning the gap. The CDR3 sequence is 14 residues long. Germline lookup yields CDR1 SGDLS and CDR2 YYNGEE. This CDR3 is CASSALRGGETQYF. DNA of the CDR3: TGTGCCAGCAGCGCCCTGAGGGGAGGAGAGACCCAGTACTTC.

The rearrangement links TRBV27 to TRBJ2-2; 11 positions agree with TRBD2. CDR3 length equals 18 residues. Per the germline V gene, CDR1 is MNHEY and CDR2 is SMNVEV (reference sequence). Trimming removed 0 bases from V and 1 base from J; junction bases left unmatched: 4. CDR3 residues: CASSLSSGRAVNTGELFF. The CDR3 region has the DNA TGTGCCAGCAGTTTATCTAGCGGGAGGGCCGTGAACACCGGGGAGCTGTTTTTT.

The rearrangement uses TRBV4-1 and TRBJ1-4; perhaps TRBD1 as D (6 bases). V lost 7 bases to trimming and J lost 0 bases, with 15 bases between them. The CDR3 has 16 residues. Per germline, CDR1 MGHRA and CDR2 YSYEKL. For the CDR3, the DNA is TGCGCCAGCAAAGATAGGGGGATTGCAACTAATGAAAAACTGTTTTTT. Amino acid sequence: CASKDRGIATNEKLFF.

The CDR3 DNA reads TGCGCCAGCAGCCAAGTACGAGGGGGCGAGTATGGCTACACCTTC. It codes for CASSQVRGGEYGYTF. The J gene is TRBJ1-2, the V gene TRBV4-1; 7 bases map to TRBD1. V shed 1 base, J shed 5 bases, and the junction held 7 bases outside the gene matches. The CDR3 length is 15 residues. The germline V gene encodes CDR1 MGHRA and CDR2 YSYEKL.

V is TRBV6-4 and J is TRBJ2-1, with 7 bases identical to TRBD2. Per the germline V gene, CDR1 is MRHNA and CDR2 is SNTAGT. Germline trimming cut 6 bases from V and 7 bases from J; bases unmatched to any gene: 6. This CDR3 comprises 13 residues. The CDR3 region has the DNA TGTGCCAGCAGGAAAGCGGGGTCAAATGAGCAGTTCTTC. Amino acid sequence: CASRKAGSNEQFF.

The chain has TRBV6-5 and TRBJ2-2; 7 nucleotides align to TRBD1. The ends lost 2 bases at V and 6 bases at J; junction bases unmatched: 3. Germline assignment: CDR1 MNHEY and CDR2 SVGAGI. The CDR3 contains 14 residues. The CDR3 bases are TGTGCCAGCAGTTACGGTCAGGGGGCCGGGGAGCTGTTTTTT. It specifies CASSYGQGAGELFF.

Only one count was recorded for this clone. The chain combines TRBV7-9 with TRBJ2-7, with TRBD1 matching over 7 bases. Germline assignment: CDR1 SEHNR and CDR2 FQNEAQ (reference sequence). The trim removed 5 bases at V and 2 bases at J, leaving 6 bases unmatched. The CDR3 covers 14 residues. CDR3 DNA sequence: TGTGCCAGCAGCCTCCGACAGGGAACCTACGAGCAGTACTTC. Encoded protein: CASSLRQGTYEQYF.

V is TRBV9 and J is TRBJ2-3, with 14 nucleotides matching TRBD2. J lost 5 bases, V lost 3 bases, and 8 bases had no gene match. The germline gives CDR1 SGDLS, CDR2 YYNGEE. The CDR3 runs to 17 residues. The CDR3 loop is CASSADRLAGGGDTQYF. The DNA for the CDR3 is TGTGCCAGCAGCGCGGATCGACTAGCGGGAGGGGGAGATACGCAGTATTTT.

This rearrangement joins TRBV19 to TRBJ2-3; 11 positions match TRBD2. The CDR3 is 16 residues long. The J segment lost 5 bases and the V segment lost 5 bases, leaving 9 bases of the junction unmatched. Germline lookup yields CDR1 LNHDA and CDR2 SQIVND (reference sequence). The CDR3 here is CASSFSSGRIRDTQYF. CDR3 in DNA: TGTGCCAGTAGTTTCTCTAGCGGGAGGATTCGAGATACGCAGTATTTT.

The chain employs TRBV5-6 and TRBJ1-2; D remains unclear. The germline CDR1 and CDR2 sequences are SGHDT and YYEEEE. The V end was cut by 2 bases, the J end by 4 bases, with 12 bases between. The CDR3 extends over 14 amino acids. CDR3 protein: CASSFGSQVYGYTF. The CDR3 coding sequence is TGTGCCAGCAGCTTTGGGTCGCAGGTCTATGGCTACACCTTC. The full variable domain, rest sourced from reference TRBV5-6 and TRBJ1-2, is DAGVTQSPTHLIKTRGQQVTLRCSPKSGHDTVSWYQQALGQGPQFIFQYYEEEERQRGNFPDRFSGHQFPNYSSELNVNALLLGDSALYLCASSFGSQVYGYTFGSGTRLTVV.